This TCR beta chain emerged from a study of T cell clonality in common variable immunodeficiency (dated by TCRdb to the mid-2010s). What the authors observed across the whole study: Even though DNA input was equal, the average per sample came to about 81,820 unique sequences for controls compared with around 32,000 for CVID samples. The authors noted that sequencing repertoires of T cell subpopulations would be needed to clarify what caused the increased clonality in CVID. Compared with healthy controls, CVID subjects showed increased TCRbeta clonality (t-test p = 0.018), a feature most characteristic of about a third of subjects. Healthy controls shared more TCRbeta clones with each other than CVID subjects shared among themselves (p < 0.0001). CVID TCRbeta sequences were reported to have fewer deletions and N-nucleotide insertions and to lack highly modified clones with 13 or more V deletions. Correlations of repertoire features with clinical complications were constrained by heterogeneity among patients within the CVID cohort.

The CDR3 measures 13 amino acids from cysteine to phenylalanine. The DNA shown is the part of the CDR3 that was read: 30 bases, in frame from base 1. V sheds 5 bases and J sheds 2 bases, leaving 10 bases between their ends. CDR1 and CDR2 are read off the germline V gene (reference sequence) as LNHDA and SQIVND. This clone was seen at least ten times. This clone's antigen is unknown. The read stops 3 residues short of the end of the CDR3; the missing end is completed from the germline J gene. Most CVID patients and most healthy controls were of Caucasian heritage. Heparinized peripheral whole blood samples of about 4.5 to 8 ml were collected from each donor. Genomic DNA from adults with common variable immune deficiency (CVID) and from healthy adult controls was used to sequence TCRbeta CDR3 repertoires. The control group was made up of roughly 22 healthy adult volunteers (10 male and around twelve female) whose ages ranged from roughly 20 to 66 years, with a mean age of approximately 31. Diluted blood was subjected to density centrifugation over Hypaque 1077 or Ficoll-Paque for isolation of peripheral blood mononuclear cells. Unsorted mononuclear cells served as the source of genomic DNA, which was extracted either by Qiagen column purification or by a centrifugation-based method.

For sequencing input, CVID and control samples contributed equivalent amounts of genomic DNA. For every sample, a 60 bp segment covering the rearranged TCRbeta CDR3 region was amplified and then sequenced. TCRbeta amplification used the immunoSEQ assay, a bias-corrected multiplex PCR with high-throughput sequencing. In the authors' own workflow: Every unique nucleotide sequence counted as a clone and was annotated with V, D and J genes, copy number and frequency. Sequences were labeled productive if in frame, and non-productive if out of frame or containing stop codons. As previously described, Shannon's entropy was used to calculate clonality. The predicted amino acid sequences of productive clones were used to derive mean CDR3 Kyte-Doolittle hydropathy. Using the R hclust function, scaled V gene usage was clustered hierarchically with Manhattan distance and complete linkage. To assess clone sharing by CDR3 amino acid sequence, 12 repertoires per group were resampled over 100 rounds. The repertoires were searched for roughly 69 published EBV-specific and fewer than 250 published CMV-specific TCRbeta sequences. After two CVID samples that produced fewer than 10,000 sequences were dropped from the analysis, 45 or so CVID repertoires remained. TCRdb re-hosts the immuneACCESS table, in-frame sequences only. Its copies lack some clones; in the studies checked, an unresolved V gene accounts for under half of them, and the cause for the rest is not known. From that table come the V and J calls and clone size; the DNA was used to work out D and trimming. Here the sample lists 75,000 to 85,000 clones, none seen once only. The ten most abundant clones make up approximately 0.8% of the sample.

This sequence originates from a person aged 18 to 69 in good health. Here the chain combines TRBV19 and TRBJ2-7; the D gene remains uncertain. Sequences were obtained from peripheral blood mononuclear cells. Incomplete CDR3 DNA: TGTGCCAGTAGTTTGGCGGCAGCCTACGAG. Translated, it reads CASSLAAAYE. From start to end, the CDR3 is CASSLAAAYEQYF.